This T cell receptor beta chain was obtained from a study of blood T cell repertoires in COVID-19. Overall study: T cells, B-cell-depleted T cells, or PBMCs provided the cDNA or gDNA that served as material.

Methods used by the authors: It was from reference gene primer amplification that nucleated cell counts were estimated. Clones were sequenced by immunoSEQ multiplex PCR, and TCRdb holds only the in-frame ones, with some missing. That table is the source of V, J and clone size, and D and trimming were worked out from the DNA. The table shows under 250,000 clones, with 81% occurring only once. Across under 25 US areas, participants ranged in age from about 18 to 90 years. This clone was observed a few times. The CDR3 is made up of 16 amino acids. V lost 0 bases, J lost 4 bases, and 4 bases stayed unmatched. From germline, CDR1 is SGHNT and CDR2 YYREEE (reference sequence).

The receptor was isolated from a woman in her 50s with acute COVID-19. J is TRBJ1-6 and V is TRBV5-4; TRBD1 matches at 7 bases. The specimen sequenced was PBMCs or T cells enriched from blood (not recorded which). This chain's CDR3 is CASSLAGGQYNSPLHF. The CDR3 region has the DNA TGTGCCAGCAGCTTGGCCGGGGGACAGTATAATTCACCCCTCCACTTT.